These T cell receptor beta chains were read from a single sample in a study of cytomegalovirus exposure and HLA in healthy donors. Here immunoSEQ multiplex PCR was the method, and the copy in TCRdb shows in-frame clones only, minus some. The sample has 200,000 or so clones, about 81% seen once. Sequenced sample: PBMCs. These TCRs come from a woman between 45 and 60 years old in good health and CMV-seropositive. The CDR3 runs from the conserved cysteine through the conserved F or W. The order of the fields is J gene, V gene, D gene, clone size, CDR3 protein. A D gene is named only where the DNA matches it firmly. Clone size is given for some rows only: seen once, a few or many times, or a class if the clone is expanded.

J: TRBJ1-4; V: TRBV27; D: TRBD1; size: few; CDR3: CASSPYRGRGEKLFF
J: TRBJ2-1; V: TRBV19; D: TRBD1; size: -; CDR3: CASSIRGPPIQSEQFF
J: TRBJ1-1; V: TRBV15; D: -; size: -; CDR3: CATSSLSGEAFF
J: TRBJ1-3; V: TRBV5-1; D: -; size: -; CDR3: CASSLGGAGNTIYF
J: TRBJ2-7; V: TRBV5-4; D: -; size: -; CDR3: CASSLGAPSYEQYF
J: TRBJ1-1; V: TRBV6-5; D: TRBD1; size: -; CDR3: CASSRGQGTTEAFF
J: TRBJ2-7; V: TRBV19; D: TRBD1; size: -; CDR3: CASSAHIRGSSYEQYF
J: TRBJ1-5; V: TRBV19; D: -; size: -; CDR3: CASSMEQDNQPQHF
J: TRBJ2-5; V: TRBV7-6; D: -; size: -; CDR3: CASSRIPGLLETQYF
J: TRBJ2-3; V: TRBV6-4; D: -; size: medium-sized; CDR3: CASSDSAASTTDTQYF
J: TRBJ2-3; V: TRBV29-1; D: -; size: -; CDR3: CSTEGGTDTQYF
J: TRBJ2-2; V: TRBV18; D: -; size: -; CDR3: CASSTSFDTGELFF
J: TRBJ2-5; V: TRBV11-2; D: TRBD2; size: few; CDR3: CASSFGRGGPPETQYF
J: TRBJ2-1; V: TRBV6-5; D: TRBD2; size: -; CDR3: CASSYWRGGWNEQFF